This section outlines one T cell receptor (beta chain) sequence together with its context. The antigen remains unidentified. Two oligonucleotides, mixed equimolar, formed the beta constant-region primer covering TRBC1 and TRBC2. Nested alpha and beta constant-region primers with the SP2 primer drove four PCR rounds on ligated cDNA. A 12-nucleotide UMI and the SP2 primer were added to the cDNA 3' end by oligonucleotide ligation. MiXCR was run by TCRdb on the UMI-ligation and nested PCR reads, yielding one entry per CDR3 protein. The repertoire holds approximately 17,000 distinct CDR3 sequences, about 9% seen once, with more than 20% in the top ten. This sample is part of a study of naive and memory T cell subsets. Study-wide points: Over 85% of naive TCR sequences appeared only once, unlike memory subsets.

This CDR3 region has 19 residues. J lost 3 bases, V lost 0 bases, and 10 bases had no gene match. Germline-derived CDR1 and CDR2 are LGHDT and YNNKEL (reference sequence). Sample: central memory CD8+ T cells from blood. The TCR originated in a human donor in good health. J is TRBJ2-1 and V is TRBV3-1; 11 positions agree with TRBD2. CDR3 sequence reads: CASSQDSPTSGRVYNEQFF. DNA for the CDR3: TGTGCCAGCAGCCAAGATAGCCCCACTAGCGGGAGAGTCTACAATGAGCAGTTCTTC.